The rows below give T cell receptor beta chains drawn from one sample of a study of OX40 agonist ivuxolimab in advanced cancers. Generated by immunoSEQ multiplex PCR, the TCRdb table keeps only in-frame clones and is missing some. The sample lists tens of thousands of clones; about nine tenths were seen once. The input for sequencing was CD4+ or CD8+ T cells sorted from blood, taken in a trial of the OX40 agonist ivuxolimab. These receptors were obtained from an adult with an advanced solid tumor such as melanoma, head and neck, liver or kidney cancer. Both conserved end residues are part of each CDR3. A D gene is named only where the DNA matches it firmly. The size entry is marked missing in some rows and otherwise reads once, few, many or a size class.

j_call,clone_size,d_call,v_call,cdr3_aa,cdr3_nt
TRBJ1-1,NA,TRBD1,TRBV6-5,CASSLTGGYTEAFF,TGTGCCAGCAGCCTGACAGGGGGGTACACTGAAGCTTTCTTT
TRBJ1-2,once,NA,TRBV7-2,CASSPGHSNYGYTF,TGTGCCAGCAGCCCGGGACACTCTAACTATGGCTACACCTTC
TRBJ2-5,NA,TRBD2,TRBV7-8,CASSLAAGGGAKTQYF,TGTGCCAGCAGCTTAGCGGCGGGCGGGGGGGCCAAGACCCAGTACTTC
TRBJ1-2,NA,TRBD1,TRBV10-2,CASSPTGPNYGYTF,TGCGCCAGCAGCCCGACAGGGCCTAACTATGGCTACACCTTC
TRBJ1-1,few,NA,TRBV30,CAWSGAYLEAFF,TGTGCCTGGAGTGGGGCATACCTTGAAGCTTTCTTT
TRBJ1-1,NA,NA,TRBV6-5,CASSEYLNTEAFF,TGTGCCAGCAGTGAATACCTGAACACTGAAGCTTTCTTT
TRBJ2-3,NA,NA,TRBV10-1,CASSESGIHSSTDTQYF,TGCGCCAGCAGTGAGTCTGGGATCCATTCGAGCACAGATACGCAGTATTTT
TRBJ1-2,NA,TRBD1,TRBV6-5,CASRTTGVYGYTF,TGTGCCAGCAGGACGACAGGGGTATATGGCTACACCTTC
TRBJ1-2,once,TRBD1,TRBV28,CASSPPTGDGYTF,TGTGCCAGCAGTCCTCCTACAGGGGACGGCTACACCTTC
TRBJ2-2,NA,NA,TRBV6-1,CASRVGSGELFF,TGTGCCAGCCGGGTGGGGTCCGGGGAGCTGTTTTTT
TRBJ2-1,NA,TRBD2,TRBV27,CASSPLAGGPYEQFF,TGTGCCAGCAGTCCACTAGCGGGGGGGCCTTATGAGCAGTTCTTC
TRBJ1-5,NA,NA,TRBV4-1,CASSQEGRNSYQPQHF,TGCGCCAGCAGCCAAGAGGGCCGGAATTCATATCAGCCCCAGCATTTT
TRBJ1-1,NA,TRBD1,TRBV10-3,CAITIDRGTEAFF,TGTGCCATCACTATCGACAGGGGCACTGAAGCTTTCTTT
TRBJ1-1,NA,TRBD1,TRBV6-4,CASSPGTGVTEAFF,TGTGCCAGCAGCCCCGGGACAGGGGTTACTGAAGCTTTCTTT
TRBJ2-3,NA,NA,TRBV5-6,CASSLGWEDTQYF,TGTGCCAGCAGCTTGGGGTGGGAAGATACGCAGTATTTT
TRBJ1-1,NA,NA,TRBV30,CAWSSAEMQAFF,TGTGCCTGGAGTTCGGCCGAAATGCAAGCTTTCTTT
TRBJ1-6,NA,TRBD1,TRBV25-1,CASSGSTGGDNSPLHF,TGTGCCAGCAGTGGGTCGACAGGGGGCGATAATTCACCCCTCCACTTT
TRBJ1-4,NA,NA,TRBV5-4,CASSLTAATNEKLFF,TGTGCCAGCAGCTTGACGGCCGCAACTAATGAAAAACTGTTTTTT
TRBJ1-2,NA,NA,TRBV11-2,CASSLGQAYPNYGYTF,TGTGCCAGCAGCTTAGGGCAGGCCTATCCTAACTATGGCTACACCTTC
TRBJ1-4,NA,TRBD1,TRBV29-1,CSAGTGAEKLFF,TGCAGCGCCGGGACAGGGGCTGAAAAACTGTTTTTT
TRBJ2-1,NA,TRBD2,TRBV4-1,CASSHGAGGLNEQFF,TGCGCCAGCAGCCACGGGGCGGGGGGCCTCAATGAGCAGTTCTTC
TRBJ1-1,NA,NA,TRBV4-2,CASSQDFGIGGTEAFF,TGTGCCAGCAGCCAAGATTTCGGGATTGGTGGCACTGAAGCTTTCTTT
TRBJ2-7,once,NA,TRBV9,CASSVEGAPYEQYF,TGTGCCAGCAGCGTAGAAGGGGCCCCCTACGAGCAGTACTTC
TRBJ2-5,NA,NA,TRBV7-9,CASSLLGETQYF,TGTGCCAGCAGCTTACTGGGGGAGACCCAGTACTTC
TRBJ1-2,NA,NA,TRBV18,CASSPEAGAVGYTF,TGTGCCAGCTCACCAGAGGCAGGGGCGGTTGGCTACACCTTC
TRBJ2-1,NA,NA,TRBV6-5,CASSYGADISYNEQFF,TGTGCCAGCAGTTACGGGGCGGATATTTCCTACAATGAGCAGTTCTTC
TRBJ1-1,many,TRBD1,TRBV6-5,CASSSGTVNTEAFF,TGTGCCAGCAGTTCCGGGACAGTGAACACTGAAGCTTTCTTT
TRBJ2-2,NA,NA,TRBV5-6,CASSLGEIRVRGAVF,TGTGCCAGCAGCTTAGGAGAGATAAGGGTCCGGGGAGCTGTTTTT
TRBJ1-6,NA,NA,TRBV7-9,CASSLDQARFNSPLHF,TGTGCCAGCAGCTTAGATCAGGCCAGGTTTAATTCACCCCTCCACTTT
TRBJ2-7,NA,NA,TRBV7-9,CASTRGNEQYF,TGTGCCAGCACAAGGGGGAACGAGCAGTACTTC
TRBJ1-1,NA,TRBD1,TRBV6-5,CASTLGQGNTEAFF,TGTGCCAGCACCTTGGGACAGGGGAACACTGAAGCTTTCTTT
TRBJ2-7,NA,NA,TRBV6-1,CASSDSYEQYF,TGTGCCAGCAGTGATTCCTACGAGCAGTACTTC
TRBJ2-1,NA,TRBD1,TRBV7-9,CASTISAQGANEQFF,TGTGCCAGCACCATAAGTGCACAGGGGGCAAATGAGCAGTTCTTC
TRBJ1-6,NA,NA,TRBV5-6,CASSFRNIYSPLHF,TGTGCCAGCAGCTTTCGGAATATTTATTCACCCCTCCACTTT
TRBJ1-2,few,NA,TRBV19,CASSISLQGDQGYGYTF,TGTGCCAGTAGTATATCCCTTCAGGGCGACCAAGGCTATGGCTACACCTTC
TRBJ1-1,NA,NA,TRBV19,CASSIDSVSGAGLNTEAFF,TGTGCCAGTAGTATAGATTCCGTTTCCGGTGCGGGGTTGAACACTGAAGCTTTCTTT
TRBJ2-1,NA,NA,TRBV18,CASSPAETGYEQFF,TGTGCCAGCTCGCCAGCCGAGACAGGTTATGAGCAGTTCTTC
TRBJ2-3,NA,TRBD2,TRBV6-5,CASSRGGTDTQYF,TGTGCCAGCTCCCGCGGGGGAACAGATACGCAGTATTTT
TRBJ2-7,NA,NA,TRBV30,CAWSGALAYEQYF,TGTGCCTGGAGCGGGGCATTAGCGTACGAGCAGTACTTC
TRBJ1-1,NA,NA,TRBV5-1,CASSLGEPDRNTEAFF,TGCGCCAGCAGCTTGGGGGAACCGGACAGAAACACTGAAGCTTTCTTT